This entry describes one TCR beta chain. This entry belongs to a study of blood T cell repertoires in COVID-19. The overall study: The United States, Italy and Spain supplied acute and convalescent COVID-19 samples. Sources were T cells, B-cell-depleted T cells, or PBMCs; the material itself was cDNA or gDNA.

Germline trimming cut 4 bases from V and 1 base from J; bases unmatched to any gene: 3. Germline V gene lookup returns CDR1 LGHNA and CDR2 YNFKEQ. The CDR3 runs to 15 residues. Original processing notes: Reference gene primer amplification in the assay estimated nucleated cell counts. Only in-frame clones appear in the TCRdb table, and some are missing; sequencing was by immunoSEQ multiplex PCR. D and trimming come from the DNA, and the V and J calls and clone size come from that table. The data show 140,000 or so clones, around 81% seen once. The chain is built from TRBV4-2 and TRBJ2-3, with 9 bases matching TRBD2. The receptor comes from a human donor in a cohort sampled during active COVID-19. Input material: peripheral blood. The CDR3 sequence is CASSPQREGTDTQYF. In DNA form, the CDR3 reads TGTGCCAGCAGCCCCCAGCGGGAGGGCACAGATACGCAGTATTTT.